This T cell receptor (beta chain) derives from a study of identical twins. A universal primer site arose from template switching, and cDNA bore unique molecular identifiers. MiXCR, run by TCRdb on the 5' RACE reads, gives a single entry per CDR3 protein. The repertoire holds about 250,000 distinct CDR3 sequences, with about 8% as singletons. The data were also submitted as part of a second study, on yellow fever vaccine responses in identical twins.

The sequencing input was CD8+ T cells sorted from blood. The origin of this receptor is a woman aged 18 to 35 in good health.

The CDR3 loop is CASSPRQSSYNSPLHF. The CDR3 nucleotides are TGTGCCAGCAGTCCCCGACAGAGCTCCTATAATTCACCCCTCCACTTT. The chain joins TRBV2 to TRBJ1-6, with D tentatively TRBD1 (5 bases). Per the germline V gene, CDR1 is SNHLY and CDR2 is FYNNEI. Between the trimmed V and J ends, which lost 5 bases and 0 bases, there was a span of 11 bases. The CDR3 runs to 16 residues.